The 17 T cell receptor beta chains listed next were all sequenced from one sample in a study of liver allograft versus peripheral blood T cells. About the research overall: Comparisons were made between T cell receptor repertoires found in transplanted livers and those circulating in recipients' peripheral blood.

TCRdb called the reads again in MiXCR, with one record for every CDR3 protein. This table has approximately 9,800 distinct CDR3 sequences, just over 20% appearing once. These receptor sequences come from a human patient who had a liver transplant. Some of these T cells may belong to the graft donor.

The CDR3 DNA sequence: TGTGCCAGCAGCCCGGGAGGTGCCAGGGGATACGACTATGGCTACACCTTC. Its protein product is CASSPGGARGYDYGYTF. The chain joins TRBV7-9 to TRBJ1-2; perhaps TRBD1 as D (6 bases). The germline V gene has CDR1 SEHNR and CDR2 FQNEAQ (reference sequence). This CDR3 is built from 17 residues. The V gene lost 5 bases and the J gene lost 3 bases, with 22 bases spanning the gap.

By share of the sample, this clonotype is medium-sized. The rearrangement joins TRBV6-6 to TRBJ1-3; 9 nucleotides agree with TRBD1. Germline V gives CDR1 MNHNY, CDR2 SVGAGI (reference sequence). Trimming at V came to 6 bases and at J to 1 base, leaving 10 bases not matched to a gene. CDR3 size: 17 residues. CDR3 in DNA: TGTGCCAGCAGGCCAACAGGGGGCGGTGAGTCTGGAAACACCATATATTTT. Protein product: CASRPTGGGESGNTIYF.

The chain links TRBV29-1 to TRBJ2-7; 10 bases map to TRBD2. V shed 4 bases, J shed 6 bases, and the junction held 9 bases outside the gene matches. Germline V gene lookup returns CDR1 SQVTM and CDR2 ANQGSEA. The CDR3 is 14 residues long. The CDR3 DNA reads as TGCAGCGTTGGGCTAGCGGGGGAGCGGCGCGAGCAGTACTTC. This translates into CSVGLAGERREQYF.

The chain carries TRBV19 and TRBJ1-5, with D unresolved. CDR1 is LNHDA, CDR2 SQIVND, per germline (reference sequence). The CDR3 runs 16 residues. The V end was cut by 1 base, the J end by 0 bases, with 10 bases between. The CDR3 DNA follows: TGTGCCAGTAGTATAGGTCAAGGTCATAGCAATCAGCCCCAGCATTTT. This gives the protein CASSIGQGHSNQPQHF. Full variable domain (outside the CDR3, taken from reference TRBV19 and TRBJ1-5): DGGITQSPKYLFRKEGQNVTLSCEQNLNHDAMYWYRQDPGQGLRLIYYSQIVNDFQKGDIAEGYSVSREKKESFPLTVTSAQKNPTAFYLCASSIGQGHSNQPQHFGDGTRLSIL.

The chain combines TRBV12-3 or TRBV12-4 with TRBJ2-1; no reliable D call. This CDR3 has 16 residues. V gave up 5 bases and J gave up 5 bases, with 19 bases separating them. CDR3: CASSRPKRAMDNEQFF. The CDR3 DNA sequence: TGTGCCAGCAGTAGACCCAAACGGGCGATGGACAATGAGCAGTTCTTC.

The chain links TRBV6-1 to TRBJ2-1; D gene unclear. V gave up 7 bases and J gave up 4 bases, with 20 bases separating them. There are 16 residues in the CDR3. CDR1 and CDR2 from the germline V gene are MNHNS and SASEGT. The CDR3 bases are TGTGCCAGCATTCCAATCCGACTGGTGGGTTACAATGAGCAGTTCTTC. It specifies CASIPIRLVGYNEQFF.

The genes are TRBV28 and TRBJ2-7, with a tentative D call TRBD2 (8 bases). Germline loops: CDR1 MDHEN, CDR2 SYDVKM. The V end was cut by 6 bases, the J end by 4 bases, with 16 bases between. The CDR3 consists of 14 residues. The CDR3 nucleotides are TGTGCCAGCAGGCCGGGAGGGGGCCGGTACGAGCAGTACTTC. Amino acid sequence: CASRPGGGRYEQYF.

The chain is built from TRBV15 and TRBJ1-5; D gene ambiguous. V was trimmed by 0 bases and J by 5 bases, leaving 11 bases between them. This CDR3 comprises 15 residues. CDR1 is LNHNV, CDR2 YYDKDF, per germline (reference sequence). DNA of the CDR3: TGTGCCACCAGCAGAGATCTTGAGAGTTATCAGCCCCAGCATTTT. This translates into CATSRDLESYQPQHF.

In its sample, this clonotype ranks as medium-sized (0.01 to 0.1%). The rearrangement uses TRBV28 and TRBJ1-6; a possible D gene is TRBD1 (5 bases). This CDR3 is built from 14 residues. V lost 8 bases and J lost 1, with 9 bases in between. Germline loops: CDR1 MDHEN, CDR2 SYDVKM. This CDR3 reads CASERGSYNSPLHF. For the CDR3, the DNA is TGTGCCAGCGAACGGGGGTCCTATAATTCACCCCTCCACTTT.

This clonotype was counted only a few times. DNA of the CDR3: TGCAGTGCTACGACGGACAGGCAGGTTCAGTACTTC. Translation gives CSATTDRQVQYF. This rearrangement joins TRBV20-1 to TRBJ2-4; TRBD1 matches at 7 bases. CDR3 length: 12 residues. CDR1 and CDR2 (germline): DFQATT, SNEGSKA (reference sequence). After removal of 4 bases from V and 11 bases from J, the junction contained 8 bases not matched to a gene.

This clonotype rates as medium-sized (0.01 to 0.1%). The chain has TRBV7-3 and TRBJ1-1; no firm D call. The germline gives CDR1 SGHTA, CDR2 FQGTGA. V was clipped by 5 bases and J by 1 base, with 14 bases between them. This CDR3 has 15 amino acids. In DNA, the CDR3 is TGTGCCAGCAGCCCCGGTCCTATACAGAACACTGAAGCTTTCTTT. Protein product: CASSPGPIQNTEAFF.

This clonotype was detected ten times or more. V is TRBV9 and J is TRBJ2-7; 10 nucleotides agree with TRBD2. There are 14 residues in the CDR3. The germline gives CDR1 SGDLS, CDR2 YYNGEE. Trimming at V came to 2 bases and at J to 4 bases, leaving 3 bases not matched to a gene. DNA for the CDR3: TGTGCCAGCAGCGTGGCTAGCGGGGGTTACGAGCAGTACTTC. Translating gives CASSVASGGYEQYF.

By sample fraction, this clonotype is medium-sized. The rearrangement links TRBV7-9 to TRBJ1-1, with unresolved D. The CDR3 has 15 residues. The V end lost 5 bases, the J end lost 5 bases, and 18 bases lay between the germline ends. Germline V gives CDR1 SEHNR, CDR2 FQNEAQ (reference sequence). The CDR3 DNA follows: TGTGCCAGCAGCCGGAGACTCGGGGAGTGGACTGAAGCTTTCTTT. Its translation is CASSRRLGEWTEAFF.

The chain links TRBV6-6 to TRBJ1-2; TRBD1 matches 12 bases. J was trimmed by 4 bases and V by 6 bases; bases with no gene match: 6. The CDR3 loop spans 15 amino acids. Germline V gene lookup returns CDR1 MNHNY and CDR2 SVGAGI (reference sequence). CDR3 amino acids: CASSSGTGGGYGYTF. The CDR3 DNA sequence: TGTGCCAGCAGCTCCGGGACAGGGGGCGGCTATGGCTACACCTTC.

The chain combines TRBV20-1 with TRBJ2-7; weak D call: TRBD2 (6 bases). Per the germline V gene, CDR1 is DFQATT and CDR2 is SNEGSKA (reference sequence). The CDR3 consists of 13 residues. V lost 2 bases and J lost 4, with 12 bases in between. The CDR3 coding sequence is TGCAGTGCTAGACGGGAGTTGCTTTACGAGCAGTACTTC. This sequence encodes CSARRELLYEQYF.

In this sample, this clonotype is medium-sized. The rearrangement links TRBV10-3 to TRBJ1-2; maybe TRBD1 (6 bases). The germline V gene has CDR1 ENHRY and CDR2 SYGVKD. The CDR3 is 15 residues long. The V and J ends lost 6 bases and 2 bases respectively, with 16 bases between them. CDR3 region: CAIRPKGETNYGYTF. The CDR3 DNA is TGTGCCATCAGGCCAAAGGGGGAAACCAACTATGGCTACACCTTC.

The chain has TRBV9 and TRBJ1-1; 7 nucleotides line up with TRBD1. The CDR3 has 16 amino acids. Unmatched junction bases numbered 7, after V lost 0 bases and J lost 2 bases. Per the germline V gene, CDR1 is SGDLS and CDR2 is YYNGEE. Here the CDR3 reads CASSVGAPGGNTEAFF. The CDR3 DNA follows: TGTGCCAGCAGCGTAGGGGCCCCAGGGGGAAACACTGAAGCTTTCTTT.